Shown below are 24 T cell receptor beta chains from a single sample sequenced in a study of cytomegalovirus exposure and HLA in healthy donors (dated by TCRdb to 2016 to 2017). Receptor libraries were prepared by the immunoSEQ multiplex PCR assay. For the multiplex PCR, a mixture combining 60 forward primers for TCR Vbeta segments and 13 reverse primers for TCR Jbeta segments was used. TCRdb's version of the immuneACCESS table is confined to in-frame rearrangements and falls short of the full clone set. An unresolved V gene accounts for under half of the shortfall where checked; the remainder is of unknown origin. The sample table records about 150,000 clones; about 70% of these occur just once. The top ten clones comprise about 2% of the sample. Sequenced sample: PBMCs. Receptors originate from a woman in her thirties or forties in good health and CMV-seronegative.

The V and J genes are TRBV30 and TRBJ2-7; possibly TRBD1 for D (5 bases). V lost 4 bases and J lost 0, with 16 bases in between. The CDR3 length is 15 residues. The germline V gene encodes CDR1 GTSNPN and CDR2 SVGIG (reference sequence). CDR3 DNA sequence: TGTGCCTGGACCGCCCGGACACTGAGCTCCTACGAGCAGTACTTC. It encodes CAWTARTLSSYEQYF.

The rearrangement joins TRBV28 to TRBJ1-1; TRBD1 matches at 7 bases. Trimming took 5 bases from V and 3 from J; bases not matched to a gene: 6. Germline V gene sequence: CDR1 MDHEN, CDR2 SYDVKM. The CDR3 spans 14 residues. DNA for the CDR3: TGTGCCAGCAGTGATACAGGGGCGTACACTGAAGCTTTCTTT. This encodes CASSDTGAYTEAFF. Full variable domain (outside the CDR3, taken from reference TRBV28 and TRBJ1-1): DVKVTQSSRYLVKRTGEKVFLECVQDMDHENMFWYRQDPGLGLRLIYFSYDVKMKEKGDIPEGYSVSREKKERFSLILESASTNQTSMYLCASSDTGAYTEAFFGQGTRLTVV.

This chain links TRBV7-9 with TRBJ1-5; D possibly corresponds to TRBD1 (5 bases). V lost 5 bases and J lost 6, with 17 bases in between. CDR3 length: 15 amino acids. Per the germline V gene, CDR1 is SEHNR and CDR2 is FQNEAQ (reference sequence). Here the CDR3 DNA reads TGTGCCAGCAGCCCGAGAGGGGAGGTTGGTCAGCCCCAGCATTTT. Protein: CASSPRGEVGQPQHF.

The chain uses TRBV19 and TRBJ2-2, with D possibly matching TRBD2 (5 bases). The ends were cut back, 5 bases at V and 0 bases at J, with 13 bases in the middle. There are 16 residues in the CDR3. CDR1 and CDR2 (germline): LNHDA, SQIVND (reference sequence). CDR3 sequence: CASSPVRGTNTGELFF. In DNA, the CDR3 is TGTGCCAGTAGTCCGGTCCGGGGTACGAACACCGGGGAGCTGTTTTTT.

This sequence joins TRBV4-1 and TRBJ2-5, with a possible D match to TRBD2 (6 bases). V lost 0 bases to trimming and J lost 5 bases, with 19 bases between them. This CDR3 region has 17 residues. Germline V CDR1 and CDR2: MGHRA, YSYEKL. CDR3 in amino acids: CASSQDGAAGLGETQYF. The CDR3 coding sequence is TGCGCCAGCAGCCAAGACGGAGCCGCGGGGCTTGGGGAGACCCAGTACTTC.

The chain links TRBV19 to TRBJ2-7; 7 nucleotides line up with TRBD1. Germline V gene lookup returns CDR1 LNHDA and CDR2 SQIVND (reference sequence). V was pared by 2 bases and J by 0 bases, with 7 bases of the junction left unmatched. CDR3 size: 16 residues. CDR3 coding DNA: TGTGCCAGTAGTATATCCGGGACAGCTTTCTCCTACGAGCAGTACTTC. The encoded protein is CASSISGTAFSYEQYF.

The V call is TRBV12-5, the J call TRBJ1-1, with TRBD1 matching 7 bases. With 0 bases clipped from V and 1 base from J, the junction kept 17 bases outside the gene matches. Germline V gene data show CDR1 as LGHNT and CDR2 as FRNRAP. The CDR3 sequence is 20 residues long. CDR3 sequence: CASGLVFGTAHVIGNTEAFF. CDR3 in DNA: TGTGCTAGTGGTTTGGTATTTGGGACAGCCCACGTTATAGGGAACACTGAAGCTTTCTTT.

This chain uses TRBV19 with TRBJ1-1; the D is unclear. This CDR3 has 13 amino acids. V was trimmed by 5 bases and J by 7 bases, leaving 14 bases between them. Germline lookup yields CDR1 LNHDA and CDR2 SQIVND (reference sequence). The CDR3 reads CASSPQEPIEAFF. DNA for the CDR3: TGTGCCAGTAGTCCCCAAGAGCCCATTGAAGCTTTCTTT.

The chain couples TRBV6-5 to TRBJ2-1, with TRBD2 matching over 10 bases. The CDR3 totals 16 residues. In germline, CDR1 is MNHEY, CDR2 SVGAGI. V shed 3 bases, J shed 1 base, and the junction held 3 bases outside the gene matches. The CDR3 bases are TGTGCCAGCAGTTATAGCGGGAGGTGGTCCTACAATGAGCAGTTCTTC. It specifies CASSYSGRWSYNEQFF.

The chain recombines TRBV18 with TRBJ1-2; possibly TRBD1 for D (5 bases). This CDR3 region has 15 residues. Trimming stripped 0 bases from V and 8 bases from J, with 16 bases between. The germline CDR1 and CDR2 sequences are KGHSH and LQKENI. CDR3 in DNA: TGTGCCAGCTCACCACCGGGAAACAGGCTTTCGGGCTACACCTTC. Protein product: CASSPPGNRLSGYTF.

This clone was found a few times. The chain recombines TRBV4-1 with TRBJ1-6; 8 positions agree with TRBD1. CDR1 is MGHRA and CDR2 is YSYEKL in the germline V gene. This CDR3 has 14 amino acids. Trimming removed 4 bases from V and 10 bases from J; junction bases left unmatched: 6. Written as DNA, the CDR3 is TGCGCCAGCAGCCCGGACAGGGTTGGATCACCCCTCCACTTT. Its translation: CASSPDRVGSPLHF.

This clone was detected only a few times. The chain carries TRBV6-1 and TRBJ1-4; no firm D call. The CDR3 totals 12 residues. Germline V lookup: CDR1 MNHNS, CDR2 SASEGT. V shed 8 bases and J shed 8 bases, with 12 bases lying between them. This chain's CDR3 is CASGREREKLFF. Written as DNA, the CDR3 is TGTGCCAGCGGGAGGGAGCGCGAAAAACTGTTTTTT.

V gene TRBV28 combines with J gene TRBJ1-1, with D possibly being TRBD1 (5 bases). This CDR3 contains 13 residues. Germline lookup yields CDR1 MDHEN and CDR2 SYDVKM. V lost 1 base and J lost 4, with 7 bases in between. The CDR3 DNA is TGTGCCAGCAGTTTATTGGGGCCCACTGAAGCTTTCTTT. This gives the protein CASSLLGPTEAFF.

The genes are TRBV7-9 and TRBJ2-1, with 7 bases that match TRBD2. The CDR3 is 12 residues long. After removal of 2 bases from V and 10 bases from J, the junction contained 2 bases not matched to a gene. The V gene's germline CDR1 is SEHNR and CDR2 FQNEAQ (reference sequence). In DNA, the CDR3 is TGTGCCAGCAGCTTAAGCGGGGAGGAGCAGTTCTTC. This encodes CASSLSGEEQFF.

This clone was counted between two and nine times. CDR3 nucleotides: TGTGCCAGTAGTTTTCAGGGCGGCGAGCAGTACTTC. It is translated as CASSFQGGEQYF. J is TRBJ2-7 and V is TRBV19, with D possibly TRBD1 on 5 matching bases. Germline CDR1 is LNHDA and CDR2 is SQIVND (reference sequence). The CDR3 covers 12 residues. Between the trimmed V and J ends, which lost 5 bases and 6 bases, there was a span of 11 bases.

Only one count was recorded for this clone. The CDR3 reads CASSAGDWPSYEQYF. The CDR3 DNA sequence: TGTGCCAGCAGCGCGGGGGATTGGCCTTCCTACGAGCAGTACTTC. The chain recombines TRBV9 with TRBJ2-7, with D maybe TRBD2 (6 bases). Germline V lookup: CDR1 SGDLS, CDR2 YYNGEE. Trimming shortened V by 3 bases and J by 1 base, and 14 bases separated the two germline ends. The CDR3 totals 15 residues.

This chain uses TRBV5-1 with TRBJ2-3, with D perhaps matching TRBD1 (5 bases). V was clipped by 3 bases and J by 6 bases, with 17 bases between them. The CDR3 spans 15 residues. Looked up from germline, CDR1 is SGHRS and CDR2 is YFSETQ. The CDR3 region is CASSSGHTFGDTQYF. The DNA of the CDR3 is TGCGCCAGCAGCTCCGGACATACCTTCGGGGATACGCAGTATTTT.

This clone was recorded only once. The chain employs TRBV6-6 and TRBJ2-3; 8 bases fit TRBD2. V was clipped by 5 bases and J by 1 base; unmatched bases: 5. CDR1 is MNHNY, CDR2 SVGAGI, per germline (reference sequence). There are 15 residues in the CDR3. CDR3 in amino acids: CASSPRGAGTDTQYF. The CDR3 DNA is TGTGCCAGCAGTCCGCGGGGGGCGGGCACAGATACGCAGTATTTT.

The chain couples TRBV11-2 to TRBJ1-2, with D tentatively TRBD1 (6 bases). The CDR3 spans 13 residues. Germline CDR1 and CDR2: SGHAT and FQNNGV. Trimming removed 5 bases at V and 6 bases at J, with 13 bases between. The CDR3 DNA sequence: TGTGCCAGCAGCAGGTCGGACAGCGATGGCTACACCTTC. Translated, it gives CASSRSDSDGYTF.

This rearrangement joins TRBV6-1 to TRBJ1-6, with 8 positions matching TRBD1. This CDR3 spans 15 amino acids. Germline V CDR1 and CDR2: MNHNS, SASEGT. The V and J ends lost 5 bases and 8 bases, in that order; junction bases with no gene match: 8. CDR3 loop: CASSPRTGRDSPLHF. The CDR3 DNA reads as TGTGCCAGCAGTCCCCGGACAGGGAGGGATTCACCCCTCCACTTT.

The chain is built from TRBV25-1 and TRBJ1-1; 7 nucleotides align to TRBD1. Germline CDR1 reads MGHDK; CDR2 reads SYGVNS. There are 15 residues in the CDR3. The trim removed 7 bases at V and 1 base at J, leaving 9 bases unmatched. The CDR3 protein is CASTDRTLGNTEAFF. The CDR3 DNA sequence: TGTGCCAGCACGGACAGGACACTAGGGAACACTGAAGCTTTCTTT.

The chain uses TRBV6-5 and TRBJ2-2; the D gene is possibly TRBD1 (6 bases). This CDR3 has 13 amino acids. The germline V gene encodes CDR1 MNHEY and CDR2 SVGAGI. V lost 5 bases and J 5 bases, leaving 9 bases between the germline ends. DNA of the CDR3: TGTGCCAGCAGTAAAAGGGGGACCGGGGAGCTGTTTTTT. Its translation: CASSKRGTGELFF.

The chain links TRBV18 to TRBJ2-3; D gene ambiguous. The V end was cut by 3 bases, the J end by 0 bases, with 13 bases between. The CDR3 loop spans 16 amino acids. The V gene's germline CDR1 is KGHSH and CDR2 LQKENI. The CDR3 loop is CASSPLVSASTDTQYF. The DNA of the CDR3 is TGTGCCAGCTCACCGCTAGTAAGTGCTAGCACAGATACGCAGTATTTT.

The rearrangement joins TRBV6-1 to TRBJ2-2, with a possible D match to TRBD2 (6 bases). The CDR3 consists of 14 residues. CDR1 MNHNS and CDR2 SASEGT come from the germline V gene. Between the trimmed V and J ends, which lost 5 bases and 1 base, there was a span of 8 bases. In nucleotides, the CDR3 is TGTGCCAGCAGTAGGGACTGGAACACCGGGGAGCTGTTTTTT. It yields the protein CASSRDWNTGELFF.